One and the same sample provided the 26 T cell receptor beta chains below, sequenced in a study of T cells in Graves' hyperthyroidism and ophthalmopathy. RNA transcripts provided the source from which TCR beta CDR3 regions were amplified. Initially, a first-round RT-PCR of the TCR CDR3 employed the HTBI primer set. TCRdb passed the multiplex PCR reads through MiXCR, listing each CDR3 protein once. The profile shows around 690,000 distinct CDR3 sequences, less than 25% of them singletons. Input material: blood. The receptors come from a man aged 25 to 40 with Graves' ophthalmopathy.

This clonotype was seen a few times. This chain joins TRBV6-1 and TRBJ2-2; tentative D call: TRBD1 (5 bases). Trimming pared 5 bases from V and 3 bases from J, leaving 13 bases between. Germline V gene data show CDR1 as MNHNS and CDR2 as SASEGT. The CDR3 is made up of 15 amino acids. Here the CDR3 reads CASSLSRGDTGELFF. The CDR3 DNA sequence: TGTGCCAGCAGTCTCTCTAGGGGCGACACCGGGGAGCTGTTTTTT.

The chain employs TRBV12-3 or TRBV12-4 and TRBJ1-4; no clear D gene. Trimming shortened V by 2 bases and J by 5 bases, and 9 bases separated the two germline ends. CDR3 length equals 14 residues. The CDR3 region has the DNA TGTGCCAGCAGTTTAAACTTATTGAATGAAAAACTGTTTTTT. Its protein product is CASSLNLLNEKLFF.

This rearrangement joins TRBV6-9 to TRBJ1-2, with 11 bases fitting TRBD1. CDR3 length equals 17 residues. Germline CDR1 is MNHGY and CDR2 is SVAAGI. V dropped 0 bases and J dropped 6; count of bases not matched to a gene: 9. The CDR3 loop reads CASSYSFNRDRGDGYTF. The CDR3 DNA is TGTGCCAGCAGTTATTCATTCAACCGGGACAGGGGGGATGGCTACACCTTC.

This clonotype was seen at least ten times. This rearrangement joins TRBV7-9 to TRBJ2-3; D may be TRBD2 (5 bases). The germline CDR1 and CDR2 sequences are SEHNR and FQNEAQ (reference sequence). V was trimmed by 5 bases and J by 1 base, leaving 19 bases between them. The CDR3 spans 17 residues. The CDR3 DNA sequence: TGTGCCAGCAGCCTATTCGGGGTGAGCGCCCGCACAGATACGCAGTATTTT. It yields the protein CASSLFGVSARTDTQYF.

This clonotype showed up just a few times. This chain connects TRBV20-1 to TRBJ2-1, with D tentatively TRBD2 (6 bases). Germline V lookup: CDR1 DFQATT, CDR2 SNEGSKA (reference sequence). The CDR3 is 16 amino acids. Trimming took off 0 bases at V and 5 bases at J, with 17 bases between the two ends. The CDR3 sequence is CSARDLGLTFNNEQFF. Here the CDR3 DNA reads TGCAGTGCTAGAGATCTTGGACTAACCTTTAACAATGAGCAGTTCTTC.

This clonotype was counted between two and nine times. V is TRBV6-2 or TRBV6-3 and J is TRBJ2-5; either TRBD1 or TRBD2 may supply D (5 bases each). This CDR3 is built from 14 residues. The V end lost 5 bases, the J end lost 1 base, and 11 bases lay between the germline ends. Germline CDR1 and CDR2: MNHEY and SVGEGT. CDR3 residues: CASSHGDGQETQYF. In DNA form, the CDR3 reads TGTGCCAGCAGTCACGGGGACGGCCAAGAGACCCAGTACTTC.

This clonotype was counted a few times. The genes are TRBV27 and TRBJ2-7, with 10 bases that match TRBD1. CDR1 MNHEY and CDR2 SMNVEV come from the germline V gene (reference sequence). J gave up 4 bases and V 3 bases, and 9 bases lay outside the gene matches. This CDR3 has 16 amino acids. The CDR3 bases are TGTGCCAGCAGTTTTCTCGCGGGACAGGGGTTGTACGAGCAGTACTTC. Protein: CASSFLAGQGLYEQYF.

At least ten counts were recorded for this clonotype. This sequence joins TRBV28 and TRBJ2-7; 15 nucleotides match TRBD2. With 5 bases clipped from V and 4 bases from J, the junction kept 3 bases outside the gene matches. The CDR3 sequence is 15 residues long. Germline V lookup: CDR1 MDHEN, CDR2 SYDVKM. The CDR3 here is CASSIGTSGRYEQYF. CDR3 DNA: TGTGCCAGCAGTATCGGGACTAGCGGGAGGTACGAGCAGTACTTC.

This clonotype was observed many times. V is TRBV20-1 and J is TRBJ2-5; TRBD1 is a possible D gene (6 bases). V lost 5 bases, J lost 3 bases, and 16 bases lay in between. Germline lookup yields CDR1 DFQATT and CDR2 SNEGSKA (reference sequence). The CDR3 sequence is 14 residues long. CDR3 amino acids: CSAGEQGGEETQYF. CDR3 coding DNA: TGCAGTGCTGGCGAACAGGGTGGGGAAGAGACCCAGTACTTC.

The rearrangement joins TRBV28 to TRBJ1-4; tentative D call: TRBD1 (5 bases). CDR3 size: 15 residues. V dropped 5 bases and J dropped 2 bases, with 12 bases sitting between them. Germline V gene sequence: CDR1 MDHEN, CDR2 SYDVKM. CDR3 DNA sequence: TGTGCCAGCAGTACCTCAGGGAGCACTAATGAAAAACTGTTTTTT. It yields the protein CASSTSGSTNEKLFF.

CDR3 region: CASSHGGFTGLNSPLHF. As DNA, the CDR3 is TGTGCCAGCAGCCATGGGGGATTTACAGGGCTGAATTCACCCCTCCACTTT. J is TRBJ1-6 and V is TRBV3-1; a possible D gene is TRBD1 (6 bases). The CDR3 is 17 amino acids. Germline CDR1 is LGHDT and CDR2 is YNNKEL (reference sequence). The V and J ends lost 3 bases and 7 bases respectively, with 19 bases between them.

DNA for the CDR3: TGTGCCAGCAGCCACGCTAAGGGTAGCGGGACCTACAATGAGCAGTTCTTC. Protein sequence: CASSHAKGSGTYNEQFF. The chain has TRBV14 and TRBJ2-1; 8 nucleotides align to TRBD2. There are 17 residues in the CDR3. The trim removed 3 bases at V and 2 bases at J, leaving 9 bases unmatched. The germline V gene has CDR1 SGHDN and CDR2 FVKESK.

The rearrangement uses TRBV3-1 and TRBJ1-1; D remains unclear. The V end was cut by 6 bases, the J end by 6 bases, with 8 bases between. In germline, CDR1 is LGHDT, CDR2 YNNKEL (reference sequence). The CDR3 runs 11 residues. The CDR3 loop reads CASRSGAEAFF. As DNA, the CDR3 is TGTGCCAGCAGGTCCGGCGCTGAAGCTTTCTTT.

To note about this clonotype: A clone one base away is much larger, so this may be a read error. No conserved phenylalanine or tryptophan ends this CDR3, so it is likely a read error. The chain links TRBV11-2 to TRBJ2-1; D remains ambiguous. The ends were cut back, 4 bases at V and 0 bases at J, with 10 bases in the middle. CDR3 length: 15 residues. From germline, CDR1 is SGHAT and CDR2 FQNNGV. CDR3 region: CASSSRPSSYNEQFL. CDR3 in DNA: TGTGCCAGCAGCTCCCGTCCTAGCTCCTACAATGAGCAGTTCCTC.

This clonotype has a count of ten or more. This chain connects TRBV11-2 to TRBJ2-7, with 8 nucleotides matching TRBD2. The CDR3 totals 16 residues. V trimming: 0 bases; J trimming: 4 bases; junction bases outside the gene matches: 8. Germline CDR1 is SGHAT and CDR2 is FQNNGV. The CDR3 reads CASSLDLKRGWYEQYF. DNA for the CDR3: TGTGCCAGCAGCTTAGATCTCAAGCGGGGGTGGTACGAGCAGTACTTC.

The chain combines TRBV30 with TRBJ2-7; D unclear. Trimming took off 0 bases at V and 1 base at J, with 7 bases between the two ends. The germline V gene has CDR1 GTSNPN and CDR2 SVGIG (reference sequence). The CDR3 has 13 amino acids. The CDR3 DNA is TGTGCCTGGAGTGTACAAAGTTCCTACGAGCAGTACTTC. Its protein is CAWSVQSSYEQYF. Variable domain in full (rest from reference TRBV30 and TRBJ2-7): SQTIHQWPATLVQPVGSPLSLECTVEGTSNPNLYWYRQAAGRGLQLLFYSVGIGQISSEVPQNLSASRPQDRQFILSSKKLLLSDSGFYLCAWSVQSSYEQYFGPGTRLTVT.

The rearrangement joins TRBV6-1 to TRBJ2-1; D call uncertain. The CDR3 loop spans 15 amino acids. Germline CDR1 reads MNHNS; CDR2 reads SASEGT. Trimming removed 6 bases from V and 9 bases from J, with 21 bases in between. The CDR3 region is CASSADRPRGPEQFF. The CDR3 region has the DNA TGTGCCAGCAGCGCAGATAGACCCCGAGGCCCTGAGCAGTTCTTC.

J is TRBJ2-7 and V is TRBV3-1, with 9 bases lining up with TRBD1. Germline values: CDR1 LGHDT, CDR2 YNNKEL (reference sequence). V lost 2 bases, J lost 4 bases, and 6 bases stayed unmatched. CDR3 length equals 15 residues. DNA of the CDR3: TGTGCCAGCAGCCAAAGGGGGACAGGGTCGTACGAGCAGTACTTC. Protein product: CASSQRGTGSYEQYF.

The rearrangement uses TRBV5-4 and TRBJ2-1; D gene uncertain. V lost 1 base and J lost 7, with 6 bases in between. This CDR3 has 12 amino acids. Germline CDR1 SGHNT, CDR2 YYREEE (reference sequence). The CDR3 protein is CASSLNANEQFF. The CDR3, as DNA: TGTGCCAGCAGCTTGAACGCGAATGAGCAGTTCTTC. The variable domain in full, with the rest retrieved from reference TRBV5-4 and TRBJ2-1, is ETGVTQSPTHLIKTRGQQVTLRCSSQSGHNTVSWYQQALGQGPQFIFQYYREEENGRGNFPPRFSGLQFPNYSSELNVNALELDDSALYLCASSLNANEQFFGPGTRLTVL.

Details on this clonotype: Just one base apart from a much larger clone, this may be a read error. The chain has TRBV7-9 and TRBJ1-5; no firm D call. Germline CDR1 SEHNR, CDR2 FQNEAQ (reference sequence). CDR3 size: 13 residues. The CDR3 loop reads CTSSPNNVQPQHF. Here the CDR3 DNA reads TGTACCAGCAGCCCCAACAATGTTCAGCCCCAGCATTTT.

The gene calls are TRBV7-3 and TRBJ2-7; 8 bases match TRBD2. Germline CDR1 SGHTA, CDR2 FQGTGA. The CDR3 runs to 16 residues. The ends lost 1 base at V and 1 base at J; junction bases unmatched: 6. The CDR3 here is CASSLRGAGGSYEQYF. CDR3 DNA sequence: TGTGCCAGCAGCTTAAGAGGCGCGGGAGGTTCCTACGAGCAGTACTTC.

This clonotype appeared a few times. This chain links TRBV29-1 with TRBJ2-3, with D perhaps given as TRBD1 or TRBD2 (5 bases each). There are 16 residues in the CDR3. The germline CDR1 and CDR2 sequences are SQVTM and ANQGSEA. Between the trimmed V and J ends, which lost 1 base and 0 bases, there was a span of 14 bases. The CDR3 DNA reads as TGCAGCGTTGAAGGGGGGATGAAGCGGAGCACAGATACGCAGTATTTT. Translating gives CSVEGGMKRSTDTQYF.

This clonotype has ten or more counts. The CDR3, as DNA: TGTGCCAGCAGCTTAGCGGCTGGTCTGGGGAACACTGAAGCTTTCTTT. Protein sequence: CASSLAAGLGNTEAFF. The chain has TRBV7-9 and TRBJ1-1; D not resolved. The CDR3 has 16 residues. CDR1 and CDR2 (germline): SEHNR, FQNEAQ (reference sequence). Trimming removed 0 bases at V and 1 base at J, with 12 bases between. Filled out from reference TRBV7-9 and TRBJ1-1, the complete variable domain reads DTGVSQNPRHKITKRGQNVTFRCDPISEHNRLYWYRQTLGQGPEFLTYFQNEAQLEKSRLLSDRFSAERPKGSFSTLEIQRTEQGDSAMYLCASSLAAGLGNTEAFFGQGTRLTVV.

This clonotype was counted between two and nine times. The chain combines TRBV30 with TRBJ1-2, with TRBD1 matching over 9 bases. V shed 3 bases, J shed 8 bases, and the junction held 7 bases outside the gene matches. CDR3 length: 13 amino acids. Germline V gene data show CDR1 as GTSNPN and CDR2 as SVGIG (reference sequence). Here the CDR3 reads CAWRKQGARGYTF. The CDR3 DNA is TGTGCCTGGAGGAAACAGGGGGCGCGCGGCTACACCTTC.

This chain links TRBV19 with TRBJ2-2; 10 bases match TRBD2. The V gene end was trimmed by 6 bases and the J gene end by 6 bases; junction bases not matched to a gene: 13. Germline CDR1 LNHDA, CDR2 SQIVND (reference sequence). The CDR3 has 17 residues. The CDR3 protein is CASSEGLAGVWAGELFF. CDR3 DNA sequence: TGTGCCAGTAGCGAGGGGCTAGCGGGAGTTTGGGCCGGGGAGCTGTTTTTT.

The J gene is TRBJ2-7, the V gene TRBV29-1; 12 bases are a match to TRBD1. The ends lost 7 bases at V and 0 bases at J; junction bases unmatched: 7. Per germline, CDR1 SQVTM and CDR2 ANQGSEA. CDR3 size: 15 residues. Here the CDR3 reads CSATGTGGTSYEQYF. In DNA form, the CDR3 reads TGCAGCGCGACCGGGACAGGGGGCACCTCCTACGAGCAGTACTTC.